Shown below are 20 T cell receptor beta chains from a single sample sequenced in a study of identical twins. TCRdb recomputed calls from the 5' RACE reads with MiXCR, one row per CDR3 protein. This repertoire shows 690,000 or so distinct CDR3 sequences, 6% to 6.5% found once; its top ten account for around 1.9%. The sample comprised naive T cells sorted from blood. The receptors derive from a man aged 18 to 30 in good health.

This clonotype was seen ten or more times. The chain carries TRBV7-2 and TRBJ2-1; 8 nucleotides line up with TRBD2. There are 15 residues in the CDR3. Germline-derived CDR1 and CDR2 are SGHTA and FQGNSA. Unmatched junction bases numbered 4, after V lost 0 bases and J lost 6 bases. The chain's CDR3 is CASSLAGLDLNEQFF. Written as DNA, the CDR3 is TGTGCCAGCAGCTTAGCGGGACTAGACCTCAATGAGCAGTTCTTC.

This CDR3 is CASSFQGFVGTDTQYF. The CDR3 DNA reads TGTGCCAGCAGCTTCCAGGGATTCGTTGGCACAGATACGCAGTATTTT. This rearrangement joins TRBV11-2 to TRBJ2-3, with D perhaps TRBD1 (5 bases). V was trimmed by 3 bases and J by 1 base, leaving 14 bases between them. Germline CDR1 is SGHAT and CDR2 is FQNNGV. This CDR3 spans 16 amino acids.

This clonotype was detected many times. The V and J genes are TRBV10-3 and TRBJ1-2; D might be TRBD1 (5 bases). This CDR3 contains 10 residues. V was shortened by 8 bases and J by 5 bases, with 6 bases between the two germline ends. CDR1 ENHRY and CDR2 SYGVKD come from the germline V gene. This chain's CDR3 is CAIQGYGYTF. The CDR3, as DNA: TGTGCCATCCAGGGTTATGGCTACACCTTC.

This clonotype was seen repeatedly, ten times or more. V gene TRBV9 combines with J gene TRBJ2-1; 11 nucleotides line up with TRBD2. The CDR3 extends over 17 amino acids. With 2 bases clipped from V and 3 bases from J, the junction kept 7 bases outside the gene matches. Germline loops: CDR1 SGDLS, CDR2 YYNGEE. The CDR3 DNA reads as TGTGCCAGCAGCGTTGGGAGACTAGCGGGGAACTACAATGAGCAGTTCTTC. The encoded protein is CASSVGRLAGNYNEQFF.

This clonotype was recorded many times. One junction end does not reproduce the germline sequence, and a read error may be involved. The chain employs TRBV5-1 and TRBJ2-1, with D uncertain. The germline gives CDR1 SGHRS, CDR2 YFSETQ. The CDR3 has 13 amino acids. This CDR3 is CASSLVAYNEQFF. In DNA, the CDR3 is TGTGCCAGCAGTTTGGTAGCCTACAATGAGCAGTTCTTC.

In this sample, this clonotype turned up many times. V is TRBV24-1 and J is TRBJ2-5; 14 positions agree with TRBD2. Looked up from germline, CDR1 is KGHDR and CDR2 is SFDVKD. The CDR3 has 16 amino acids. Losses at the gene ends were 4 bases for V and 5 bases for J; bases not matched to a gene: 5. The DNA for the CDR3 is TGTGCCACCAGTGACCCGGGACTAGCGGGAGTGGAGACCCAGTACTTC. Translating it yields CATSDPGLAGVETQYF.

This clonotype was seen at least ten times. This chain connects TRBV2 to TRBJ1-2, with 8 bases that match TRBD1. Germline V CDR1 and CDR2: SNHLY, FYNNEI. With 6 bases clipped from V and 4 bases from J, the junction kept 10 bases outside the gene matches. There are 15 residues in the CDR3. CDR3 in amino acids: CASRDRQGPGYGYTF. Written as DNA, the CDR3 is TGTGCCAGCAGGGACAGACAGGGGCCTGGCTATGGCTACACCTTC.

The rearrangement uses TRBV3-1 and TRBJ1-3, with D hard to call. Trimming removed 1 base at V and 0 bases at J, with 10 bases between. CDR1 LGHDT and CDR2 YNNKEL come from the germline V gene (reference sequence). CDR3 length equals 16 residues. The CDR3 region is CASSQGLSNSGNTIYF. CDR3 DNA sequence: TGTGCCAGCAGCCAAGGTTTATCAAACTCTGGAAACACCATATATTTT.

This clonotype came up many times. The chain has TRBV4-2 and TRBJ2-7; D might be TRBD1 or TRBD2, each matching 7 bases. The CDR3 covers 17 residues. Germline loops: CDR1 LGHNA, CDR2 YNFKEQ. V lost 0 bases, J lost 3 bases, and 18 bases lay in between. This chain's CDR3 is CASSQDLSRGGHYEQYF. DNA of the CDR3: TGTGCCAGCAGCCAAGATTTAAGCAGGGGGGGCCACTACGAGCAGTACTTC.

This clonotype was counted many times. The chain links TRBV5-1 to TRBJ1-2, with D uncertain. This CDR3 has 13 residues. CDR1 is SGHRS and CDR2 is YFSETQ in the germline V gene. The ends were cut back, 0 bases at V and 5 bases at J, with 8 bases in the middle. The CDR3 region has the DNA TGCGCCAGCAGCTTGGTGGACCCGTATGGCTACACCTTC. It encodes CASSLVDPYGYTF.

This CDR3 is CASSYQEGSEKLFF. For the CDR3, the DNA is TGCGCCAGCAGCTACCAGGAAGGATCCGAAAAACTGTTTTTT. The gene calls are TRBV5-1 and TRBJ1-4, with D uncertain. Germline CDR1 SGHRS, CDR2 YFSETQ. The V gene lost 3 bases and the J gene lost 8 bases, with 14 bases spanning the gap. The CDR3 consists of 14 residues.

The DNA for the CDR3 is TGTGCCAGCAGTGAAGCGCTGAGGGGGAGAAGTCAGCCCCAGCATTTT. Translation: CASSEALRGRSQPQHF. The J gene is TRBJ1-5, the V gene TRBV6-1, with D possibly TRBD1 on 6 matching bases. The V gene's germline CDR1 is MNHNS and CDR2 SASEGT. The CDR3 is 16 amino acids. Trimming shortened V by 0 bases and J by 6 bases, and 15 bases separated the two germline ends.

The chain joins TRBV20-1 to TRBJ2-1, with D tentatively TRBD1 or TRBD2 (6 bases each). Looked up from germline, CDR1 is DFQATT and CDR2 is SNEGSKA (reference sequence). Trimming removed 3 bases from V and 2 bases from J, with 17 bases in between. The length of the CDR3 is 16 residues. In DNA form, the CDR3 reads TGCAGTGCTAGGAGGGGGGTCAGCAATCCCTACAATGAGCAGTTCTTC. As protein: CSARRGVSNPYNEQFF.

This clonotype has at least ten counts. The rearrangement links TRBV28 to TRBJ2-3, with no clear D. V was shortened by 6 bases and J by 6 bases, with 10 bases between the two germline ends. Looked up from germline, CDR1 is MDHEN and CDR2 is SYDVKM. This CDR3 region has 12 residues. CDR3 sequence (DNA): TGTGCCAGCAGATCCACGGACGATACGCAGTATTTT. Encoded protein: CASRSTDDTQYF.

This sequence joins TRBV21-1 and TRBJ2-7. TRBV21-1 is given as a pseudogene. The CDR3 sequence is 11 residues long. In DNA, the CDR3 is TGTGCCAGCAGTGTATACTACGAGCAGTACTTC. Translation gives CASSVYYEQYF.

The chain carries TRBV11-3 and TRBJ1-1, with 8 bases fitting TRBD1. Germline V gene data show CDR1 as SGHNT and CDR2 as YENEEA. The CDR3 has 15 amino acids. V dropped 5 bases and J dropped 1; count of bases not matched to a gene: 6. DNA for the CDR3: TGTGCCAGCAGCCCCAGACAGGGGACGAACACTGAAGCTTTCTTT. Protein: CASSPRQGTNTEAFF.

This clonotype has at least ten counts. The J gene is TRBJ2-2, the V gene TRBV29-1, with TRBD1 matching over 8 bases. The V gene end was trimmed by 6 bases and the J gene end by 4 bases; junction bases not matched to a gene: 4. Germline assignment: CDR1 SQVTM and CDR2 ANQGSEA. This CDR3 is 13 amino acids long. This CDR3 reads CSVDTGGTGELFF. CDR3 coding DNA: TGCAGCGTCGATACAGGGGGCACCGGGGAGCTGTTTTTT.

This clonotype has a count of ten or more. The V and J genes are TRBV12-3 or TRBV12-4 and TRBJ2-1; D not certain. This CDR3 is built from 11 residues. The germline V and J ends were trimmed by 8 bases and 9 bases, with 11 bases remaining between them. CDR3 DNA: TGTGCCAGCGCCAGGACGGCTGAGCAGTTCTTC. As protein: CASARTAEQFF.

The sample holds a few counts of this clonotype. The rearrangement joins TRBV7-9 to TRBJ2-5, with D uncertain. Germline assignment: CDR1 SEHNR and CDR2 FQNEAQ (reference sequence). This CDR3 region has 12 residues. Trimming took off 5 bases at V and 2 bases at J, with 6 bases between the two ends. The CDR3 loop reads CASSALQETQYF. The CDR3, as DNA: TGTGCCAGCAGCGCCCTACAAGAGACCCAGTACTTC.

This clonotype was observed a few times. The gene calls are TRBV5-1 and TRBJ2-3, with D unresolved. Germline assignment: CDR1 SGHRS and CDR2 YFSETQ. The CDR3 extends over 14 amino acids. The V end lost 0 bases, the J end lost 6 bases, and 11 bases lay between the germline ends. The CDR3 DNA reads as TGCGCCAGCAGCTTGGAACCTGGTCGGGATACGCAGTATTTT. Amino acid sequence: CASSLEPGRDTQYF.